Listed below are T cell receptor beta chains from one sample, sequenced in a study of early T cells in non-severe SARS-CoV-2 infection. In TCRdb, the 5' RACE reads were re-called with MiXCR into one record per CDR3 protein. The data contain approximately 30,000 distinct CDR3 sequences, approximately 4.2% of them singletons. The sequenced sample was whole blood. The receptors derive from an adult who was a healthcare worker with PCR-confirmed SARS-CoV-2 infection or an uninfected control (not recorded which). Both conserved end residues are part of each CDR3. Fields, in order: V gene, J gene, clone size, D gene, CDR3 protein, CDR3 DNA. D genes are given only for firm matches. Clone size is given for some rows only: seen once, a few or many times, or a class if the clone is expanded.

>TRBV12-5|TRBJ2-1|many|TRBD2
CASGLVLHRDRVAGGLIYNEQFF
TGTGCTAGTGGTTTGGTCCTACACCGGGACAGGGTAGCGGGAGGGCTTATCTACAATGAGCAGTTCTTC
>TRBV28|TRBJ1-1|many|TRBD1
CASSLTGGITEAFF
TGTGCCAGCAGTTTAACAGGGGGAATCACTGAAGCTTTCTTT
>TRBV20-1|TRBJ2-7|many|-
CSAREPLRVMGYEQYF
TGCAGTGCTAGAGAGCCTTTGAGGGTAATGGGCTACGAGCAGTACTTC
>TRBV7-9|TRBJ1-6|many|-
CASSLEGGVNSPLHF
TGTGCCAGCAGCTTAGAGGGAGGGGTCAATTCACCCCTCCACTTT
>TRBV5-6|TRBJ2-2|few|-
CASSLGRSGELFF
TGTGCCAGCAGCTTGGGACGATCCGGGGAGCTGTTTTTT
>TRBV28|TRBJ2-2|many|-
CASRGILTGELFF
TGTGCCAGCCGCGGGATTTTAACCGGGGAGCTGTTTTTT
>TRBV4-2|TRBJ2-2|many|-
CASSQDSGTGELFF
TGTGCCAGCAGCCAAGATTCCGGCACCGGGGAGCTGTTTTTT
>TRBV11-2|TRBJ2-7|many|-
CASSLAPYDDEQYF
TGTGCCAGCAGCTTAGCGCCTTATGACGACGAGCAGTACTTC
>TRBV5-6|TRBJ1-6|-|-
CASSLGRFNSPLHF
TGTGCCAGCAGCTTAGGACGATTTAATTCACCCCTCCACTTT
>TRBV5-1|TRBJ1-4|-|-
CASSERSNDEKLFF
TGCGCCAGCAGCGAACGATCGAACGATGAAAAACTGTTTTTT
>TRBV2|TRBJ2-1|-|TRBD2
CASRLAEDNEQFF
TGTGCCAGTAGACTAGCGGAGGACAATGAGCAGTTCTTC
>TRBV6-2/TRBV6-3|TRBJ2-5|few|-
CATLPHGGRETQYF
TGTGCCACACTGCCTCATGGAGGTCGGGAGACCCAGTACTTC
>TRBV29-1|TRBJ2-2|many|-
CSVGQLTNTGELFF
TGCAGCGTTGGACAACTGACGAACACCGGGGAGCTGTTTTTT
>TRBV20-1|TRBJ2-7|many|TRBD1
CSARPPALRDSYEQYF
TGCAGTGCTAGACCCCCCGCCTTGAGGGACAGCTACGAGCAGTACTTC
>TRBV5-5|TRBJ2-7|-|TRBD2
CASGGGSSYEQYF
TGTGCCAGCGGCGGGGGTAGCTCCTACGAGCAGTACTTC
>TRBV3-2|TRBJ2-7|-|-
CASSQPDRDGYEQYF
TGTGCCAGCAGCCAACCGGACAGGGACGGGTACGAGCAGTACTTC
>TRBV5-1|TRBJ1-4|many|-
CASSLGQGSEKLFF
TGCGCCAGCAGCTTAGGACAAGGAAGTGAAAAACTGTTTTTT
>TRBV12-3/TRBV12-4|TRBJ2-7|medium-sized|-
CASSTDLLYYEQYF
TGTGCCAGCAGTACGGACTTGCTGTACTACGAGCAGTACTTC
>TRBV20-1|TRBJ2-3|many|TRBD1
CSARRTGADTQYF
TGCAGTGCTAGGCGGACAGGGGCAGATACGCAGTATTTT
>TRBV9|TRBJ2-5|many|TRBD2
CASSVGNAGGRQETQYF
TGTGCCAGCAGCGTAGGAAACGCGGGAGGGAGGCAAGAGACCCAGTACTTC
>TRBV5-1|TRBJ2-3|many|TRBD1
CASSTDRGTIDTQYF
TGCGCCAGCAGCACAGACAGGGGGACAATAGATACGCAGTATTTT
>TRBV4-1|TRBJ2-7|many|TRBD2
CASSHPGLAGGPSAYEQYF
TGCGCCAGCAGCCACCCTGGACTAGCGGGAGGGCCCTCCGCCTACGAGCAGTACTTC